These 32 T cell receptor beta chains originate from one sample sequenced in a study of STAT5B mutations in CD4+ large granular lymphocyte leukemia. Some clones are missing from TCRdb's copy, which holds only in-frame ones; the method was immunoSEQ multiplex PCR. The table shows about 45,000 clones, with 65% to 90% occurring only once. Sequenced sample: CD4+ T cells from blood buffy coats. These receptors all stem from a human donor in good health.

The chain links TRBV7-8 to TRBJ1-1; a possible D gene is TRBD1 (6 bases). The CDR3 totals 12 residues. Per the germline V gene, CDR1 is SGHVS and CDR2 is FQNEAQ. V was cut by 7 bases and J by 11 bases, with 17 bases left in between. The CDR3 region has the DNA TGTGCCAGCACCGCAGTGGGGGGGGCTGCTTTCTTT. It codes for CASTAVGGAAFF.

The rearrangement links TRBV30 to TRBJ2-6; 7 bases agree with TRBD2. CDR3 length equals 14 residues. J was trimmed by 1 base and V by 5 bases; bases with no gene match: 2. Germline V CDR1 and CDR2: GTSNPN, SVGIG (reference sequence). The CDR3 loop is CAWGRASGANVLTF. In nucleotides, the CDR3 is TGTGCCTGGGGGAGGGCTTCTGGGGCCAACGTCCTGACTTTC.

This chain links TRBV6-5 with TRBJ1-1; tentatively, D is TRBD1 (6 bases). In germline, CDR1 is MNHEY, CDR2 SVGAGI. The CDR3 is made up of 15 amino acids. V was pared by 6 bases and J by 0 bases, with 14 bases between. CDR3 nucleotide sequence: TGTGCCAGCAGCTACGACAGGATGATGAACACTGAAGCTTTCTTT. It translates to CASSYDRMMNTEAFF.

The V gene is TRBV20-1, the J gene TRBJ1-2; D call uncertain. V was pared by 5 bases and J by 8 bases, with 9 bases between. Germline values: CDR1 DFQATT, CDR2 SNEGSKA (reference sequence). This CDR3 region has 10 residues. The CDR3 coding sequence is TGCAGTGCTGGGCGGAGCGGCTACACCTTC. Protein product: CSAGRSGYTF.

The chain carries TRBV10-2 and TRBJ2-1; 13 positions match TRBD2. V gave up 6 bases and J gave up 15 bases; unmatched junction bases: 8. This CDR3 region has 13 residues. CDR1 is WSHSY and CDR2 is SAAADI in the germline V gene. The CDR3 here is CASRDMGTSGMFF. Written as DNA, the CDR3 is TGCGCCAGCAGGGACATGGGGACTAGCGGGATGTTCTTC.

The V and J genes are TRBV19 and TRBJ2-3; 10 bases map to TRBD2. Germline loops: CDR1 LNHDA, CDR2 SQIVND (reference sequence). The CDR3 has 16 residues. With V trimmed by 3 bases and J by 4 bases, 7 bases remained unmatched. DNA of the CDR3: TGTGCCAGTAGTATGACAGCGGGAGGGCCAGCAGATACGCAGTATTTT. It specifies CASSMTAGGPADTQYF.

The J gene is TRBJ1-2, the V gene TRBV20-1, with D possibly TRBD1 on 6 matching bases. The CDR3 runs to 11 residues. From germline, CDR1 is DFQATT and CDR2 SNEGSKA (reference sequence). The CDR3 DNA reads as TGCAGCCTGGGACACCAAGGAGGCTACACCTTC. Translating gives CSLGHQGGYTF.

CDR3 DNA: TGTGCCAGCAGTTCTGGACAGGGAGGCAATCAGCCCCAGCATTTT. Translating gives CASSSGQGGNQPQHF. This chain uses TRBV11-2 with TRBJ1-5; 8 bases line up with TRBD1. The CDR3 length is 15 residues. V trimming: 6 bases; J trimming: 2 bases; junction bases outside the gene matches: 6. The V gene's germline CDR1 is SGHAT and CDR2 FQNNGV.

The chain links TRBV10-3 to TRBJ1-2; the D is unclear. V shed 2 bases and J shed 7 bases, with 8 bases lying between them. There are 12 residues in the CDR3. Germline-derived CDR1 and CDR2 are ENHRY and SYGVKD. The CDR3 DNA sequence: TGTGCCATCAGTGAGGGACTGGGTGGCTACACCTTC. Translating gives CAISEGLGGYTF.

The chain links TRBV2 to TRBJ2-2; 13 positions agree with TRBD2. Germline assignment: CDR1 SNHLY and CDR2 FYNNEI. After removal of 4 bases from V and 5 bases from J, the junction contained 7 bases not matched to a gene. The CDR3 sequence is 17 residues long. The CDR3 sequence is CASSGLAGGPRTGELFF. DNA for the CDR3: TGTGCCAGCAGTGGACTAGCGGGAGGTCCGCGGACCGGGGAGCTGTTTTTT.

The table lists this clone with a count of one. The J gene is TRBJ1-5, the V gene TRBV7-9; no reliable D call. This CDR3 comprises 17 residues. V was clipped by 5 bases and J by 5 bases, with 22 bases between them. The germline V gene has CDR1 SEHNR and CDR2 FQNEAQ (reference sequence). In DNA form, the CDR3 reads TGTGCCAGCAGCCCCGGCACGAGGTCCGGGGATGATCAGCCCCAGCATTTT. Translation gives CASSPGTRSGDDQPQHF.

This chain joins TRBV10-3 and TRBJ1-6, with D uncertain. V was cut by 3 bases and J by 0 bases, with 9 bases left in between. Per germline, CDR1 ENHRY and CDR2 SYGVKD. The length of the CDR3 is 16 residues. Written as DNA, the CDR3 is TGTGCCATCAGTGATTTGCGTGGCTCCTATAATTCACCCCTCCACTTT. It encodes CAISDLRGSYNSPLHF.

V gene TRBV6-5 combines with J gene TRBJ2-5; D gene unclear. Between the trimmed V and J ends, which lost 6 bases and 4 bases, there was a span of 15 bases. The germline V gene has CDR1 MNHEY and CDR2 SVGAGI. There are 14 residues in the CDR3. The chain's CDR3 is CASSDVGWGETQYF. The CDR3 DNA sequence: TGTGCCAGCAGCGACGTAGGATGGGGAGAGACCCAGTACTTC.

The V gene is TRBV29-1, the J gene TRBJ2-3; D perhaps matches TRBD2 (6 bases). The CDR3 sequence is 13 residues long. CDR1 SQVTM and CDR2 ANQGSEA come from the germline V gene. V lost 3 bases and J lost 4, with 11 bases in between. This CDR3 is CSVDTSRADTQYF. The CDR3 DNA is TGCAGCGTTGACACTAGCAGGGCAGATACGCAGTATTTT.

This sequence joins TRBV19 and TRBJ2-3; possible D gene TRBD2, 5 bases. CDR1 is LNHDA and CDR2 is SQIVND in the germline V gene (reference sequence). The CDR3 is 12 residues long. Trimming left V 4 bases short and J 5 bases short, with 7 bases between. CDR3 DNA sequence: TGTGCCAGTAGTAAACTAGGAGATACGCAGTATTTT. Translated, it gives CASSKLGDTQYF.

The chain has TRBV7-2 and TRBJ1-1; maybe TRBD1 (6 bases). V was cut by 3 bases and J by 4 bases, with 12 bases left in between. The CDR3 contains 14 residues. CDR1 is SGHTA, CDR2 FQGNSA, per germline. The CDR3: CASSFDRQTTEAFF. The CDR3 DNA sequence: TGTGCCAGCAGCTTCGACAGGCAGACCACTGAAGCTTTCTTT. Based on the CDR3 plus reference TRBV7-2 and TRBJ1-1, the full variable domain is GAGVSQSPSNKVTEKGKDVELRCDPISGHTALYWYRQSLGQGLEFLIYFQGNSAPDKSGLPSDRFSAERTGGSVSTLTIQRTQQEDSAVYLCASSFDRQTTEAFFGQGTRLTVV.

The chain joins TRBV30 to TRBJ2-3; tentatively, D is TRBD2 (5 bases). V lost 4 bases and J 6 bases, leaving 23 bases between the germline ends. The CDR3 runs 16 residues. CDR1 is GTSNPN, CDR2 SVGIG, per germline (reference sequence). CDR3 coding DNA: TGTGCCTGGACGCCCCTTGGAGGAAGCGGACCCGATACGCAGTATTTT. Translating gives CAWTPLGGSGPDTQYF.

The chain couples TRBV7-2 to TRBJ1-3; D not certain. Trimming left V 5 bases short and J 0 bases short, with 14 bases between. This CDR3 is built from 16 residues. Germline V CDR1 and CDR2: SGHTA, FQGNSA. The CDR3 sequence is CASSPRANPSGNTIYF. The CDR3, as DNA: TGTGCCAGCAGCCCGAGAGCTAACCCCTCTGGAAACACCATATATTTT. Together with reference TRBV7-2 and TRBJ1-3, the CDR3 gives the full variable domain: GAGVSQSPSNKVTEKGKDVELRCDPISGHTALYWYRQSLGQGLEFLIYFQGNSAPDKSGLPSDRFSAERTGGSVSTLTIQRTQQEDSAVYLCASSPRANPSGNTIYFGEGSWLTVV.

The CDR3 nucleotides are TGCGCCAGCAGCTTGAGAACTAGCGGGGAAGAGACCCAGTACTTC. It yields the protein CASSLRTSGEETQYF. The chain couples TRBV5-1 to TRBJ2-5, with 10 bases matching TRBD2. The CDR3 consists of 15 residues. The V gene's germline CDR1 is SGHRS and CDR2 YFSETQ. V lost 1 base and J lost 3; bases outside the gene matches: 3.

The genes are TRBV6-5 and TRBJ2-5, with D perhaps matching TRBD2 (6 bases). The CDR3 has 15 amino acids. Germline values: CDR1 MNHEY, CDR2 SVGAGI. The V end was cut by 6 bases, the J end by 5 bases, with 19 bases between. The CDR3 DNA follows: TGTGCCAGCAGCCGCCGCCTAGGGGCGGGGGAGACCCAGTACTTC. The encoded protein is CASSRRLGAGETQYF.

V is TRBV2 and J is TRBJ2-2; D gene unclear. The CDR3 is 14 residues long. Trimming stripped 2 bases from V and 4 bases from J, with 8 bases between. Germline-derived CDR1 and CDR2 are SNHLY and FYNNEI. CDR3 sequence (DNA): TGTGCCAGCAGTGAATCCCAGCTCACCGGGGAGCTGTTTTTT. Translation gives CASSESQLTGELFF.

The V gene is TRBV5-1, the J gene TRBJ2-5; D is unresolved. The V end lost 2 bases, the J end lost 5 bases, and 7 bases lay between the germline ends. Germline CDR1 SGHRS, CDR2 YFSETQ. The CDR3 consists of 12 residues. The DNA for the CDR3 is TGCGCCAGCAGCTTCGGACGGGAGACCCAGTACTTC. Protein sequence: CASSFGRETQYF.

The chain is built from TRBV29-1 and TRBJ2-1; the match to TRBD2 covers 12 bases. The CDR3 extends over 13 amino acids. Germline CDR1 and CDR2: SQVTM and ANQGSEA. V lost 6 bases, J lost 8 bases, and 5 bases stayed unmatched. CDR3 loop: CSVGGLAGYEQFF. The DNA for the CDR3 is TGCAGCGTAGGAGGACTAGCGGGATATGAGCAGTTCTTC.

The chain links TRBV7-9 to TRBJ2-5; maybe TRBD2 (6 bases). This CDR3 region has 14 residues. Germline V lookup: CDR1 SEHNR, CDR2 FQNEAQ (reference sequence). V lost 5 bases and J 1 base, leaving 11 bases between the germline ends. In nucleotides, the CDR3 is TGTGCCAGCAGCGGAGTGGGACTCCAAGAGACCCAGTACTTC. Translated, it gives CASSGVGLQETQYF.

The CDR3 is CASSYSTEQGNTIYF. The CDR3, as DNA: TGTGCCAGCAGTTACTCGACAGAACAAGGAAACACCATATATTTT. This chain joins TRBV6-5 and TRBJ1-3; maybe TRBD1 (5 bases). The CDR3 contains 15 residues. Trimming took off 0 bases at V and 4 bases at J, with 10 bases between the two ends. Germline lookup yields CDR1 MNHEY and CDR2 SVGAGI.

The CDR3 here is CASSVTTGLRTDTQYF. Here the CDR3 DNA reads TGTGCCAGCAGCGTAACAACAGGGCTTCGCACAGATACGCAGTATTTT. The chain employs TRBV9 and TRBJ2-3; D is possibly TRBD1 (6 bases). From germline, CDR1 is SGDLS and CDR2 YYNGEE. V lost 1 base, J lost 1 base, and 13 bases lay in between. CDR3 size: 16 residues.

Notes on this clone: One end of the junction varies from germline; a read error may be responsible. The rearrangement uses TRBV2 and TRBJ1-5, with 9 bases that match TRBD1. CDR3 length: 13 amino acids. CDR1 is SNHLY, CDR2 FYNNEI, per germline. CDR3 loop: CASCDRGNQPQHF. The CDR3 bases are TGTGCCAGCTGTGACAGGGGGAATCAGCCCCAGCATTTT.

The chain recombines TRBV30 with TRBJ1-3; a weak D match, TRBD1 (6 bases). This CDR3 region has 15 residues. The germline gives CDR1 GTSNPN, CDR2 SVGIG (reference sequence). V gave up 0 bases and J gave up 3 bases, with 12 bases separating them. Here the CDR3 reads CAWSVSGALGNTIYF. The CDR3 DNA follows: TGTGCCTGGAGTGTTTCGGGGGCGCTTGGAAACACCATATATTTT.

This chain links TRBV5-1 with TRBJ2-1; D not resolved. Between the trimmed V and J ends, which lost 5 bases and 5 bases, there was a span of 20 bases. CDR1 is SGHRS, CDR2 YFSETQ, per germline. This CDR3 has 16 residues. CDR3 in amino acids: CASSKATLSADNEQFF. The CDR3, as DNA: TGCGCCAGCAGTAAGGCGACCCTATCCGCCGACAATGAGCAGTTCTTC.

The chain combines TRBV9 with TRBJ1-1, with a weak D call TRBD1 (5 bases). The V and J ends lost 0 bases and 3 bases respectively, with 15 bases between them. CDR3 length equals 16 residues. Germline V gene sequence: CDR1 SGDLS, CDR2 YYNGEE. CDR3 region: CASSVGPPGRDTEAFF. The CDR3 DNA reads TGTGCCAGCAGCGTAGGTCCCCCAGGGCGGGACACTGAAGCTTTCTTT. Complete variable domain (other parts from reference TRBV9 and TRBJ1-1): DSGVTQTPKHLITATGQRVTLRCSPRSGDLSVYWYQQSLDQGLQFLIQYYNGEERAKGNILERFSAQQFPDLHSELNLSSLELGDSALYFCASSVGPPGRDTEAFFGQGTRLTVV.

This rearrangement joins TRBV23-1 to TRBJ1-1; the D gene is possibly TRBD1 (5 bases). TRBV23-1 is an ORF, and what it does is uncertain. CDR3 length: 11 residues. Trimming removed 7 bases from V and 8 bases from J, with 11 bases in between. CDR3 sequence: CASTHRGEAFF. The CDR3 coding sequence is TGCGCCAGCACCCATCGGGGCGAAGCTTTCTTT.

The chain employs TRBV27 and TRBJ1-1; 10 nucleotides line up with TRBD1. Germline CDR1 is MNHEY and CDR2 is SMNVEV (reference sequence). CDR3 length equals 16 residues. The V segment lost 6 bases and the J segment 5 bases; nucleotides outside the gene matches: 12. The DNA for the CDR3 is TGTGCCAGCAGAGTAACTTCGACAGGGGGCGTAACTGAAGCTTTCTTT. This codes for CASRVTSTGGVTEAFF.